What follows are 5 T cell receptor beta chains derived from one specimen sequenced in a study of spatial heterogeneity in lung cancer. TCRdb redid the calling of the 5' RACE reads with MiXCR, one entry per CDR3 protein. The sample gives over 10,000 distinct CDR3 sequences, more than 4.5% of which show up once; about 36% is in the top ten. Noted time point: sample taken at primary tumor resection. The input material, whole RNA from tumor, nontumor lung or frozen PBMC, was sequenced unsorted. The sample was lung tumor tissue, taken at surgery. The source of these receptors is a human donor with early-stage non-small cell lung cancer.

There are many counts of this clonotype. This beta chain is an off-target read within a library intended for alpha chains, so its frequency means little. This chain joins TRBV12-3 or TRBV12-4 and TRBJ2-3; 8 bases line up with TRBD2. Trimming removed 3 bases from V and 0 bases from J; junction bases left unmatched: 8. The CDR3 totals 17 residues. The CDR3 region has the DNA TGTGCCAGCAGTTTTGCGGGGGGCCTCTCTAGCACAGATACGCAGTATTTT. This codes for CASSFAGGLSSTDTQYF.

This clonotype was observed many times. A library made for alpha chains picked up this beta chain off target, so its size means little. The CDR3 DNA sequence: TGTGCCAGCAGCTTAGAGACCAGGTCCCCTCGAGGCACTGAAGCTTTCTTT. This codes for CASSLETRSPRGTEAFF. The chain uses TRBV7-9 and TRBJ1-1; no clear D. Trimming took 1 base from V and 4 from J, leaving 19 bases between them. Germline V gene lookup returns CDR1 SEHNR and CDR2 FQNEAQ (reference sequence). This CDR3 has 17 residues.

In this sample, this clonotype turned up many times. In a library made to pick up alpha chains, this beta chain is a stray read with a size that means little. The J gene is TRBJ1-6, the V gene TRBV20-1; D is possibly TRBD1 (5 bases). Germline CDR1 is DFQATT and CDR2 is SNEGSKA (reference sequence). With 1 base removed from V and 7 bases from J, the gap between germline ends came to 14 bases. The CDR3 length is 15 residues. CDR3: CSARVDPGPNSPLHF. The CDR3 DNA reads as TGCAGTGCTAGAGTAGACCCAGGGCCCAATTCACCCCTCCACTTT.

To note about this clonotype: A library prepared for alpha chains yielded this beta chain as an off-target read; its size is of little meaning. The CDR3 here is CASIVDRVHEQYF. CDR3 nucleotides: TGTGCCAGCATCGTGGACAGGGTCCACGAGCAGTACTTC. The chain combines TRBV2 with TRBJ2-7; the match to TRBD1 covers 8 bases. Germline loops: CDR1 SNHLY, CDR2 FYNNEI. The CDR3 is 13 residues long. Trimming took 7 bases from V and 5 from J; bases not matched to a gene: 7. Using reference TRBV2 and TRBJ2-7 for the parts outside the CDR3, the full variable domain is EPEVTQTPSHQVTQMGQEVILRCVPISNHLYFYWYRQILGQKVEFLVSFYNNEISEKSEIFDDQFSVERPDGSNFTLKIRSTKLEDSAMYFCASIVDRVHEQYFGPGTRLTVT.

In its sample, this clonotype was seen many times. Within a library made for alpha chains, this beta chain is off target, and its count is uninformative. V usage is TRBV7-9 and J usage is TRBJ2-6; D is unclear. Germline loops: CDR1 SEHNR, CDR2 FQNEAQ (reference sequence). Between the trimmed V and J ends, which lost 10 bases and 3 bases, there was a span of 10 bases. The CDR3 consists of 13 residues. CDR3 nucleotides: TGTGCCACATCTAAGAGTGGGGCCAACGTCCTGACTTTC. Protein sequence: CATSKSGANVLTF.